This T cell receptor beta chain was documented in a study of glioma-infiltrating T cells after dendritic cell vaccination. Data came from immunoSEQ multiplex PCR; TCRdb stores just in-frame clones and leaves some out. The top ten clones hold under 10% of a sample with some 70,000 clones, 82% of them seen once. J lost 8 bases, V lost 5 bases, and 4 bases had no gene match. Germline V gives CDR1 SEHNR, CDR2 FQNEAQ (reference sequence). CDR3 size: 14 residues. Selection required adequate fresh-frozen tumor tissue plus more than two years' survival data. This clone has a handful of counts. The source material was blood, sampled before dendritic cell vaccination. The V and J genes are TRBV7-9 and TRBJ1-6; TRBD1 matches at 9 bases. This clonotype originated in a human donor with glioblastoma. The CDR3 DNA reads as TGTGCCAGCAGCAGGGACAGGGCGGATTCACCCCTCCACTTT. Its translation is CASSRDRADSPLHF.